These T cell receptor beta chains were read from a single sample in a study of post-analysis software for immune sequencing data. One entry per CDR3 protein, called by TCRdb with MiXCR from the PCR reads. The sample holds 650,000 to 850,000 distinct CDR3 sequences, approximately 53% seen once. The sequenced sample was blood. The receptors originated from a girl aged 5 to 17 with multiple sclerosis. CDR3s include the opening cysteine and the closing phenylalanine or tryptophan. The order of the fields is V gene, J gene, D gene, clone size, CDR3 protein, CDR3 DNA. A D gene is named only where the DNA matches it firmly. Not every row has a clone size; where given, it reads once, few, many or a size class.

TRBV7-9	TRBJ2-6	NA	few	CASSSDGLSGANVLTF	TGTGCCAGCAGCTCGGACGGACTCTCTGGGGCCAACGTCCTGACTTTC
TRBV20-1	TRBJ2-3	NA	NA	CSASLPQRVSTDTQYF	TGCAGTGCGAGCCTCCCGCAGCGGGTTAGCACAGATACGCAGTATTTT
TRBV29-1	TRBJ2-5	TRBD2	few	CSVDRSGVRETQYF	TGCAGCGTTGATAGGAGCGGGGTCCGGGAGACCCAGTACTTC
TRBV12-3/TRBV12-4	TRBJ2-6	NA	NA	CASSRGAGANVLTF	TGTGCCAGCAGCCGTGGGGCTGGGGCCAACGTCCTGACTTTC
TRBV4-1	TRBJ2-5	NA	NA	CASSHVDSYNEQYF	TGCGCCAGCAGCCACGTCGACTCCTACAATGAGCAGTACTTC
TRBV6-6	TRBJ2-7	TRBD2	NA	CASSKREGSYEQYF	TGTGCCAGCAGTAAGCGGGAGGGCTCCTACGAGCAGTACTTC
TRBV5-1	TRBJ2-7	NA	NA	CASSLDVRSSSYEQYF	TGCGCCAGCAGCTTGGATGTCAGGTCAAGCTCCTACGAGCAGTACTTC
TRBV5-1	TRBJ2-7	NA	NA	CTNRGGLPDYEQYF	TGCACCAACCGAGGGGGACTCCCGGACTACGAGCAGTACTTC
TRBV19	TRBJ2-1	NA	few	CASSISGPGGSSYNEQFF	TGTGCCAGTAGTATATCCGGCCCCGGGGGAAGCTCCTACAATGAGCAGTTCTTC
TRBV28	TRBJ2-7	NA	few	CASSPVLDRTYEQYF	TGTGCCAGCAGTCCAGTACTGGACCGCACCTACGAGCAGTACTTC
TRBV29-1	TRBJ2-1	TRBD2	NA	CSVEDQAGGANEQFF	TGCAGCGTTGAAGATCAAGCGGGGGGGGCCAATGAGCAGTTCTTC
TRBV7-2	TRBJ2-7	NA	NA	CASSLLGHVGFATYEQYF	TGTGCCAGCAGCTTATTAGGGCACGTGGGGTTCGCAACCTACGAGCAGTACTTC
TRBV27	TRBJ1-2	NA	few	CASSPGRVYGYTF	TGTGCCAGCTCTCCCGGGCGGGTGTATGGCTACACCTTC
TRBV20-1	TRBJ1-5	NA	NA	CSARSGGSSNQPQHF	TGCAGTGCTAGATCGGGGGGTTCTAGCAATCAGCCCCAGCATTTT
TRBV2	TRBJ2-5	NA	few	CASRSPLGGQHRPQETQYF	TGTGCCAGCAGATCTCCCCTAGGGGGACAACACCGGCCCCAAGAGACCCAGTACTTC
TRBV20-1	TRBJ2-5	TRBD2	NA	CSAQYRGGIVETQYF	TGCAGTGCCCAGTATCGCGGGGGGATAGTGGAGACCCAGTACTTC
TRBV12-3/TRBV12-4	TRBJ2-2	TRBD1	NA	CASRRPGQTNTGELFF	TGTGCCAGCAGGCGACCGGGACAGACGAACACCGGGGAGCTGTTTTTT
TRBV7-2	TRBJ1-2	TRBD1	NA	CASGPQGAGYGYTF	TGTGCCAGCGGACCCCAGGGGGCGGGCTATGGCTACACCTTC
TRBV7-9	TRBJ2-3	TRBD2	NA	CASSLSGDPLDTQYF	TGTGCCAGCAGCTTAAGCGGGGACCCCTTAGATACGCAGTATTTT
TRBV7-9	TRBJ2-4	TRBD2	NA	CASSPAGLAGLSGEQYF	TGTGCCAGCAGCCCAGCCGGACTAGCGGGACTCTCGGGGGAGCAGTACTTC
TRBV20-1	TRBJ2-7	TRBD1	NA	CSAPDREGAGYEQYF	TGCAGTGCTCCTGACAGGGAAGGGGCTGGGTACGAGCAGTACTTC
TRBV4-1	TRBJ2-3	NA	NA	CASSLSRKDTQYF	TGCGCCAGCAGCCTGAGTCGGAAAGATACGCAGTATTTT
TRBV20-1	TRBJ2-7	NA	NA	CSAQPLVAYEQYF	TGCAGTGCCCAGCCCCTAGTAGCCTACGAGCAGTACTTC
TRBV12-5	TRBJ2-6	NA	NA	CASGSREIGANVLTF	TGTGCTAGTGGATCCAGGGAGATTGGGGCCAACGTCCTGACTTTC
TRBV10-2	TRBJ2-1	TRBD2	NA	CASSELAGDAYNEQFF	TGCGCCAGCAGTGAGTTAGCGGGAGACGCCTACAATGAGCAGTTCTTC
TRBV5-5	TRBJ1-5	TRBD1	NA	CASSLIGTGGNQPQHF	TGTGCCAGCAGCCTAATCGGGACAGGGGGCAATCAGCCCCAGCATTTT
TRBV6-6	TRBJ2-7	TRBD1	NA	CASSGGQGAPHEQYF	TGTGCCAGCAGTGGCGGACAGGGGGCCCCTCACGAGCAGTACTTC
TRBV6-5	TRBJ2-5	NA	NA	CASSYSSGVGETQYF	TGTGCCAGCAGTTACTCGTCAGGGGTGGGGGAGACCCAGTACTTC
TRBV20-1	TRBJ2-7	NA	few	CSAPLPGVYEQYF	TGCAGTGCCCCCCTTCCGGGGGTTTACGAGCAGTACTTC
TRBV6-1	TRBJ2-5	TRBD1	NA	CASSGTGPRETQYF	TGTGCCAGCAGTGGGACAGGCCCTCGAGAGACCCAGTACTTC
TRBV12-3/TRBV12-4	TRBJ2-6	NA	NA	CASRANSDSIPTF	TGTGCCAGCAGGGCCAACTCGGACAGTATCCCGACTTTC
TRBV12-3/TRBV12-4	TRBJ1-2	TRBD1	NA	CASNPTGNYGYTF	TGTGCCAGCAACCCGACAGGGAACTATGGCTACACCTTC
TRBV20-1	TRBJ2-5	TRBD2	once	CSGQRDAKTQYF	TGCAGTGGGCAGCGGGACGCGAAGACCCAGTACTTC
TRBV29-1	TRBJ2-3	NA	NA	CSGDLAGGTQYF	TGCAGCGGGGACCTTGCGGGCGGTACGCAGTATTTT
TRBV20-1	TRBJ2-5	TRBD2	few	CSARGGGGQETQYF	TGCAGTGCTAGAGGCGGGGGAGGCCAAGAGACCCAGTACTTC
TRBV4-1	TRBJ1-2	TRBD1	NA	CASSQGSRDRGDSNYGYTF	TGCGCCAGCAGCCAAGGAAGTAGGGACAGGGGGGATAGTAACTATGGCTACACCTTC
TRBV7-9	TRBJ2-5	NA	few	CASSPRRDGETQYF	TGTGCCAGCAGTCCCCGGCGGGATGGAGAGACCCAGTACTTC
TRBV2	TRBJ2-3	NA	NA	CASSERAGSGKYF	TGTGCCAGCAGTGAAAGGGCGGGCAGCGGAAAGTATTTT
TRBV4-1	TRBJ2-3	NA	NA	CASSQDEAFSWGTDTQYF	TGCGCCAGCAGCCAAGACGAGGCCTTCTCCTGGGGAACAGATACGCAGTATTTT
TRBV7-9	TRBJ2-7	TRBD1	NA	CASTSGQIEQYF	TGTGCCAGCACCTCGGGACAGATCGAGCAGTACTTC
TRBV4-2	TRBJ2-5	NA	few	CASSQDLSGVVAQYF	TGTGCCAGCAGCCAAGATTTGAGCGGAGTAGTGGCCCAGTACTTC
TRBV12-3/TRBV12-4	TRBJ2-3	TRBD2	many	CASSLSGRGTDTQYF	TGTGCCAGCAGCTTGAGCGGGAGAGGCACAGATACGCAGTATTTT
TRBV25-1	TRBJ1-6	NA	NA	CASSHTGINSPLHF	TGTGCCAGCAGTCATACAGGGATTAATTCACCCCTCCACTTT
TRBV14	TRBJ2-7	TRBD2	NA	CASSPIAGVGGEQYF	TGTGCCAGCAGCCCTATAGCGGGCGTCGGGGGAGAGCAGTACTTC
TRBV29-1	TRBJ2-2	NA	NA	CSVVGLLNTGELFF	TGCAGCGTTGTGGGACTCTTAAACACCGGGGAGCTGTTTTTT
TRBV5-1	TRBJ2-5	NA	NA	CASSLEAPETQYF	TGCGCCAGCAGCTTGGAGGCGCCGGAGACCCAGTACTTC
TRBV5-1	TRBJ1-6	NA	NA	CASSLGPAKSPLHF	TGCGCCAGCAGCTTGGGTCCTGCGAAGTCACCCCTCCACTTT
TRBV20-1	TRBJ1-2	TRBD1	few	CSATGAGGHGYTF	TGCAGTGCCACTGGGGCAGGGGGCCATGGCTACACCTTC
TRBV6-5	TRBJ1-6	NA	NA	CASSISGSPLHF	TGTGCCAGCAGTATCTCAGGGTCACCCCTCCACTTT
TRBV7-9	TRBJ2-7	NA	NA	CASSFITGASSYEQYF	TGTGCCAGCAGCTTCATTACGGGGGCTTCCAGTTACGAGCAGTACTTC